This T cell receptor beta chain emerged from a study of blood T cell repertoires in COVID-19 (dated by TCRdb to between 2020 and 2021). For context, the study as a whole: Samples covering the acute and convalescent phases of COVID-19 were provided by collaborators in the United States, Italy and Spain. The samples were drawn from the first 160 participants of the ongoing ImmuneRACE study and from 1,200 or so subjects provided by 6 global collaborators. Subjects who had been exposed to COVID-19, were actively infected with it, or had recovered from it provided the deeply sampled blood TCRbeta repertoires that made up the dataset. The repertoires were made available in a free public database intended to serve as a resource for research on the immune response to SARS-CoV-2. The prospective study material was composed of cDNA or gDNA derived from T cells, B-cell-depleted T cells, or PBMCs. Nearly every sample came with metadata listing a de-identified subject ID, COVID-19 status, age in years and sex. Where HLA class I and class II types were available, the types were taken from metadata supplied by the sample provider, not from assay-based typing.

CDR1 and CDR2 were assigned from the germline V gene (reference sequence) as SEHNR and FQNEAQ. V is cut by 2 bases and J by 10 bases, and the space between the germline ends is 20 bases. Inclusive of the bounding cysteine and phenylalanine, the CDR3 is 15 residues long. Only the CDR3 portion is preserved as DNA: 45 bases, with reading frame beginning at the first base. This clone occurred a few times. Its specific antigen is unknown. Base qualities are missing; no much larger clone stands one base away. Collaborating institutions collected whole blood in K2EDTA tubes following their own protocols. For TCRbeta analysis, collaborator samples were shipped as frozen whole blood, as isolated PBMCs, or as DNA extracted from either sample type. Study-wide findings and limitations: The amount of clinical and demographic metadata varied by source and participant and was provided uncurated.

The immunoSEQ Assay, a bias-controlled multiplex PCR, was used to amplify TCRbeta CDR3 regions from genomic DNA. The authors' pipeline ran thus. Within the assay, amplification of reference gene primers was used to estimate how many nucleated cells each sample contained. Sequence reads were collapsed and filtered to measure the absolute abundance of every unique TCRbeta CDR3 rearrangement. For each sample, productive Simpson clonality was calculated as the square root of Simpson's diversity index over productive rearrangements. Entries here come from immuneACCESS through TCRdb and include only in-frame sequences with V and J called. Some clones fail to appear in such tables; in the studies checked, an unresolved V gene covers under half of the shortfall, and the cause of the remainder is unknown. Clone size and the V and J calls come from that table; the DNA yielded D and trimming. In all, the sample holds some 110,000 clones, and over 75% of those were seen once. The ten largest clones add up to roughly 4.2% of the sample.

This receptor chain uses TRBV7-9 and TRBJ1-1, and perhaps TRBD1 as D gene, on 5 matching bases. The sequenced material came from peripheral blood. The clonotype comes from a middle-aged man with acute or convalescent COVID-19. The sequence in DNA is TGTGCCAGCAGCTTACCCACTTTGGGGCATATGGGAGCTTTCTTT. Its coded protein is CASSLPTLGHMGAFF.